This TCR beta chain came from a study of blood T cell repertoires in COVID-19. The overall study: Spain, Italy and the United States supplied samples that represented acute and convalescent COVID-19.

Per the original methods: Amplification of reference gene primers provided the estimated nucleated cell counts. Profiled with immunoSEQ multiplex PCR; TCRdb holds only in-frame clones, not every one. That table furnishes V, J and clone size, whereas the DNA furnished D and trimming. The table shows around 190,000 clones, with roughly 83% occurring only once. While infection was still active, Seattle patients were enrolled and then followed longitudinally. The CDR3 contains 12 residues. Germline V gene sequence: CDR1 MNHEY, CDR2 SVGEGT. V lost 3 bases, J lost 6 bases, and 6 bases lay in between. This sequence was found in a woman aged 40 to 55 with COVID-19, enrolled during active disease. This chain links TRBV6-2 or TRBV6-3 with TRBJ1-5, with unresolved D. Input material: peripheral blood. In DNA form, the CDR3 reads TGTGCCAGCAGTTATTCACTTCAGCCCCAGCATTTT. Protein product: CASSYSLQPQHF.